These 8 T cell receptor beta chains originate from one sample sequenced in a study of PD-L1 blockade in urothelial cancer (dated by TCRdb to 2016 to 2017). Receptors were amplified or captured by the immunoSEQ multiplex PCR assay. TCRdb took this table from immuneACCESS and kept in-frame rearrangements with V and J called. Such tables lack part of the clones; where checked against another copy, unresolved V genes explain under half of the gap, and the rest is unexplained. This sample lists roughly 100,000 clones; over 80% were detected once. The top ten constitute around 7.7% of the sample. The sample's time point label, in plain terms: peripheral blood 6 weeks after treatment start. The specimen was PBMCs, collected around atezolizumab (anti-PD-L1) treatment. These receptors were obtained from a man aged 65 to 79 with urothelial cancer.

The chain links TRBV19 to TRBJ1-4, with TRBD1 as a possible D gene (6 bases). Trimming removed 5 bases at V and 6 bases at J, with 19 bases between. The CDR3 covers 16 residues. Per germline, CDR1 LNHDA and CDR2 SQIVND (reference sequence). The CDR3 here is CASSPTGGGGHEKLFF. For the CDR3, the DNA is TGTGCCAGTAGTCCCACTGGGGGGGGCGGGCATGAAAAACTGTTTTTT.

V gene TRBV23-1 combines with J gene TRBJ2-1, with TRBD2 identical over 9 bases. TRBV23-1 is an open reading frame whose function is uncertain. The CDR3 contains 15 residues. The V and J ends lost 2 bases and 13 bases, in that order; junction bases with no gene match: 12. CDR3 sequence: CASSQGNSGGAVQFF. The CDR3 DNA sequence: TGCGCCAGCAGTCAAGGTAATAGCGGGGGAGCCGTCCAGTTCTTC.

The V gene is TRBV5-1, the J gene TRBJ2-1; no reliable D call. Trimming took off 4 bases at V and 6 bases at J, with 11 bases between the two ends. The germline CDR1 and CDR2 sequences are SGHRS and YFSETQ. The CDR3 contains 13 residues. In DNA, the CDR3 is TGCGCCAGCAGCCCCGGTGCTCTCAATGAGCAGTTCTTC. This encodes CASSPGALNEQFF.

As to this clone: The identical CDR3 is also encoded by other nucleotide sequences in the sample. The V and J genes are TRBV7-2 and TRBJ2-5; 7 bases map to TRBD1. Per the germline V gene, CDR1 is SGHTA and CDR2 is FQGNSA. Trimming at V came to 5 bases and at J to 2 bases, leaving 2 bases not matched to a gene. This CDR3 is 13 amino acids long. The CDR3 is CASSLGQQETQYF. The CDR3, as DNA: TGTGCCAGCAGCCTGGGACAGCAAGAGACCCAGTACTTC. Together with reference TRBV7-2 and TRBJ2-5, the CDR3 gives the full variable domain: GAGVSQSPSNKVTEKGKDVELRCDPISGHTALYWYRQSLGQGLEFLIYFQGNSAPDKSGLPSDRFSAERTGGSVSTLTIQRTQQEDSAVYLCASSLGQQETQYFGPGTRLLVL.

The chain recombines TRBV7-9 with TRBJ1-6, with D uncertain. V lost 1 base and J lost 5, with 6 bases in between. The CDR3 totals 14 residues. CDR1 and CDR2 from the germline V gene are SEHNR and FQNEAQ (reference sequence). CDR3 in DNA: TGTGCCAGCAGCTTAGGGCGGGATAATTCACCCCTCCACTTT. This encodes CASSLGRDNSPLHF.

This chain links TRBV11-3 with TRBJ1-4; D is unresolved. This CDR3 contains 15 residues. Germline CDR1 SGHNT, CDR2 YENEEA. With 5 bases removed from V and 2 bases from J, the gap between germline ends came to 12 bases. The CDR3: CASSPSLRTNEKLFF. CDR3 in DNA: TGTGCCAGCAGCCCGAGTCTGCGGACTAATGAAAAACTGTTTTTT.

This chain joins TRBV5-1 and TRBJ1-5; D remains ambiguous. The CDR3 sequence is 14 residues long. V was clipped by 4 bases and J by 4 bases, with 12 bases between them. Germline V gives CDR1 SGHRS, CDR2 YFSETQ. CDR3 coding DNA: TGCGCCAGCAGCGTATTCCCGGGGAATCAGCCCCAGCATTTT. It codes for CASSVFPGNQPQHF.

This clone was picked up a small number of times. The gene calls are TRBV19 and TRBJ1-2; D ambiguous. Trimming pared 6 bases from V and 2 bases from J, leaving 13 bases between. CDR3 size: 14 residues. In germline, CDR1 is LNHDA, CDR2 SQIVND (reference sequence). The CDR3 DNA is TGTGCCAGTAGGAGGGAAGGAGTCAACTATGGCTACACCTTC. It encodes CASRREGVNYGYTF.